This TCR beta chain was captured in a study of blood T cell repertoires in COVID-19. For the study at large: Sites across the United States, Italy and Spain contributed samples from acute and convalescent COVID-19. T cells, B-cell-depleted T cells, or PBMCs provided the cDNA or gDNA that served as material.

This CDR3 has 15 amino acids. The V gene end was trimmed by 4 bases and the J gene end by 4 bases; junction bases not matched to a gene: 5. The germline gives CDR1 LGHDT, CDR2 YNNKEL (reference sequence). The authors' processing: The authors estimated nucleated cell counts from reference gene primer amplification. Method: immunoSEQ multiplex PCR; TCRdb's copy keeps in-frame clones and lacks some. V and J calls and clone size are those listed in that table; D and trimming were worked out from the DNA. Seen here are roughly 80,000 clones, 85% observed once, and the top ten hold approximately 15%. Sequencing was performed on peripheral blood. The sequence came from a woman aged 70-85 years with acute or convalescent COVID-19. The chain carries TRBV3-1 (or the pseudogene TRBV3-2) and TRBJ1-2; TRBD1 aligns across 11 bases. This CDR3 reads CASSPLGQGAYGYTF. DNA for the CDR3: TGTGCCAGCAGCCCCTTAGGACAGGGGGCCTATGGCTACACCTTC.